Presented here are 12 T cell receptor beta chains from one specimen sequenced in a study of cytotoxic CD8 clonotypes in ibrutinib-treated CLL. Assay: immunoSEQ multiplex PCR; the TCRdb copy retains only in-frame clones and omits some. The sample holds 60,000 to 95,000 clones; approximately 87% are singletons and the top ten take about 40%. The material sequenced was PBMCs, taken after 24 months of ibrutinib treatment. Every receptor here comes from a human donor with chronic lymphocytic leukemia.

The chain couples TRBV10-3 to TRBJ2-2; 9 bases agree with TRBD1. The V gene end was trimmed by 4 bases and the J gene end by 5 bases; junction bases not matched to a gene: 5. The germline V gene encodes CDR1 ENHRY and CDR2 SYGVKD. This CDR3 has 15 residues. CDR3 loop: CAISGGQGETGELFF. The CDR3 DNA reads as TGTGCCATCAGTGGGGGACAGGGAGAAACCGGGGAGCTGTTTTTT.

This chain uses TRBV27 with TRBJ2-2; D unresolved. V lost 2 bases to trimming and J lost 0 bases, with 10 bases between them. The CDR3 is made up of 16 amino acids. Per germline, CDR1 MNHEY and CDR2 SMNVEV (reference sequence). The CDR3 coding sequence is TGTGCCAGCAGTTTAAATCCGAAGACGAACACCGGGGAGCTGTTTTTT. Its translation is CASSLNPKTNTGELFF.

The CDR3 nucleotides are TGTGCCAGCAGCTTAGGAGGAGTCTCTGGGGCCAACGTCCTGACTTTC. This encodes CASSLGGVSGANVLTF. The chain is built from TRBV7-9 and TRBJ2-6, with D uncertain. The CDR3 spans 16 residues. V gave up 1 base and J gave up 0 bases, with 7 bases separating them. Per germline, CDR1 SEHNR and CDR2 FQNEAQ (reference sequence).

CDR3 protein: CAIQGTGYGYTF. The CDR3 coding sequence is TGTGCCATACAGGGGACGGGCTATGGCTACACCTTC. This rearrangement joins TRBV28 to TRBJ1-2; 7 nucleotides align to TRBD1. Unmatched junction bases numbered 6, after V lost 10 bases and J lost 4 bases. Germline V gives CDR1 MDHEN, CDR2 SYDVKM. CDR3 size: 12 residues.

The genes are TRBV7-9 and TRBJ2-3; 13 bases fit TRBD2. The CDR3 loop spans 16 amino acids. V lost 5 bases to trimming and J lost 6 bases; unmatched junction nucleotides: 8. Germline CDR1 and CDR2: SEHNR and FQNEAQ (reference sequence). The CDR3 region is CASSPRLAGGMDTQYF. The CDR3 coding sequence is TGTGCCAGCAGCCCGAGACTAGCGGGAGGTATGGATACGCAGTATTTT.

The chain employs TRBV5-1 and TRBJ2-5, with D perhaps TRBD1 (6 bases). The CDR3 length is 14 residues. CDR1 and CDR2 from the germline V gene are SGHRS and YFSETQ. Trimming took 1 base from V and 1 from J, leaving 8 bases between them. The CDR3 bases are TGCGCCAGCAGCTTGCAGGGGCTCCAAGAGACCCAGTACTTC. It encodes CASSLQGLQETQYF.

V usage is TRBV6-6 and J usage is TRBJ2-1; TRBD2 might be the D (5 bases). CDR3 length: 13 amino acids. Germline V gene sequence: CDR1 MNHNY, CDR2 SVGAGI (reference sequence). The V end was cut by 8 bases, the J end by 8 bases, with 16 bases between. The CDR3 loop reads CASAYSGGHEQFF. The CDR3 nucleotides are TGTGCCAGCGCCTACAGTGGAGGCCATGAGCAGTTCTTC.

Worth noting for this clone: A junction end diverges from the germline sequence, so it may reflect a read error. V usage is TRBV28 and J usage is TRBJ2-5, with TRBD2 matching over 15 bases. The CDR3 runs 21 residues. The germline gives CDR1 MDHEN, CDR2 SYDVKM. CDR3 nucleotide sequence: TGTGCCAACAGTCGCCTCCCAGGAGGCGGACTAGCGGGAGGGCCGGGTGAGACCCAGTACTTC. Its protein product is CANSRLPGGGLAGGPGETQYF.

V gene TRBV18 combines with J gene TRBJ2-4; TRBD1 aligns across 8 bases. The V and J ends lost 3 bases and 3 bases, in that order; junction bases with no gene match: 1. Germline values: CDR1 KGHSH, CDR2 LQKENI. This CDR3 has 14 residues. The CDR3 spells CASSPGQVKNIQYF. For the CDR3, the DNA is TGTGCCAGCTCACCGGGACAGGTCAAAAACATTCAGTACTTC.

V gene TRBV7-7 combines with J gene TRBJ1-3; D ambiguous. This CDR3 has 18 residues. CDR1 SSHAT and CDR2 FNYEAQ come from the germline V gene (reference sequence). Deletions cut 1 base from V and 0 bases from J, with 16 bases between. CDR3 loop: CASSLVLNREDSGNTIYF. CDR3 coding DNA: TGTGCCAGCAGCTTAGTTTTGAACAGAGAGGACTCTGGAAACACCATATATTTT.

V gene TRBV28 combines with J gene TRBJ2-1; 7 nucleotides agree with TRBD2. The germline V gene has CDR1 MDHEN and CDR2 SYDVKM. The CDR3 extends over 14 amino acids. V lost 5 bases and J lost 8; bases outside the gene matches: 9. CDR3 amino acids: CASSQTLGRDEQFF. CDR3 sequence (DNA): TGTGCCAGCAGTCAGACCCTAGGGAGGGATGAGCAGTTCTTC.

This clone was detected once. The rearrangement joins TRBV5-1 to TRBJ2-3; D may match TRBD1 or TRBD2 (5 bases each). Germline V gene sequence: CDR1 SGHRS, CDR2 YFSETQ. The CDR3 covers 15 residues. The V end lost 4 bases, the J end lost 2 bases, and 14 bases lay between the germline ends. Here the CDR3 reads CASSMAEGITDTQYF. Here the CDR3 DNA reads TGCGCCAGCAGCATGGCAGAGGGGATCACAGATACGCAGTATTTT. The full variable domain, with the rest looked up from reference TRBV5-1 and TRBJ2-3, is KAGVTQTPRYLIKTRGQQVTLSCSPISGHRSVSWYQQTPGQGLQFLFEYFSETQRNKGNFPGRFSGRQFSNSRSEMNVSTLELGDSALYLCASSMAEGITDTQYFGPGTRLTVL.